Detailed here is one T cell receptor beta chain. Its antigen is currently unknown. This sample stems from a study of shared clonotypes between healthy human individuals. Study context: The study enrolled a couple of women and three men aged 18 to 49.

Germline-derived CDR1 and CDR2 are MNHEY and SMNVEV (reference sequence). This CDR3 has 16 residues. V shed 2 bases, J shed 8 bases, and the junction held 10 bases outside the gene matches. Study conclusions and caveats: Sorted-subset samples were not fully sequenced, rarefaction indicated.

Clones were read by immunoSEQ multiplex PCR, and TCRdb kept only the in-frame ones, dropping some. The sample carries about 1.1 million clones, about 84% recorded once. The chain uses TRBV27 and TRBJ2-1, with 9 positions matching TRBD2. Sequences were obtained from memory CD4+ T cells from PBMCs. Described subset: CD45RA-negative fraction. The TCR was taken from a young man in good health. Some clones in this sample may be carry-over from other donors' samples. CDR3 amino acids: CASSLAGTSPPDEQFF. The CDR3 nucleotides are TGTGCCAGCAGTTTAGCCGGGACTAGCCCTCCCGATGAGCAGTTCTTC.